This T cell receptor (beta chain) appears in the sequencing data of a study of CD8 T cells in Susac syndrome. Across the whole study: When blood was collected, patients with Susac syndrome were therapy-naive, were taking corticosteroids, or were receiving intravenous immunoglobulin alone.

With V trimmed by 6 bases and J by 2 bases, 6 bases remained unmatched. CDR3 size: 13 residues. CDR1 and CDR2 from the germline V gene are DFQATT and SNEGSKA (reference sequence). As concerns this clonotype: No antigen is known for it.

Study-level findings and limits: In total CD8+ repertoires, 15 to 20 Susac-specific public clones were detected, and CD8+ TEMRA repertoires contained a few. Among active patients and in TEMRA cells, CD8+ clonal expansion in Susac reached its peak.

Reverse transcription of roughly 0.45 to 1 ug RNA was carried out with random hexamers. Across 54 Vbeta and 13 Jbeta, TCR beta CDR3 was amplified with immunoSEQ multiplex PCR. MiXCR, applied by TCRdb to the immunoSEQ multiplex PCR reads, yields one record per CDR3 protein. Of roughly 89,000 distinct CDR3 sequences in the sample, around 96% were seen once. This TCR derives from a human donor with Susac syndrome. Sequencing was performed on CD8+ T cells from PBMCs. The chain uses TRBV20-1 and TRBJ2-7, with TRBD2 identical over 8 bases. CDR3 bases: TGCAGTGCACTTAGCGGGGTTACCTACGAGCAGTACTTC. Its protein is CSALSGVTYEQYF.